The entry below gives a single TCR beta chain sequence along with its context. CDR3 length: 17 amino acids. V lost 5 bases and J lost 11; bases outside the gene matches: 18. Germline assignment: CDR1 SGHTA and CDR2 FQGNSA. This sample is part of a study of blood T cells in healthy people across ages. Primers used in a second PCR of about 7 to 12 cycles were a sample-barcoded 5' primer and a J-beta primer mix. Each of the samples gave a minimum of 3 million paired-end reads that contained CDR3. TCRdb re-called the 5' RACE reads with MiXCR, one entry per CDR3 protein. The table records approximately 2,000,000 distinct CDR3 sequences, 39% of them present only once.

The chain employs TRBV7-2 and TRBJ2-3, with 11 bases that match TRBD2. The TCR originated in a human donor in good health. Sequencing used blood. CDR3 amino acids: CASSLHRLAGLPYEQYF. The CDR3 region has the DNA TGTGCCAGCAGCCTCCACCGACTAGCGGGGTTACCCTACGAGCAGTATTTT.